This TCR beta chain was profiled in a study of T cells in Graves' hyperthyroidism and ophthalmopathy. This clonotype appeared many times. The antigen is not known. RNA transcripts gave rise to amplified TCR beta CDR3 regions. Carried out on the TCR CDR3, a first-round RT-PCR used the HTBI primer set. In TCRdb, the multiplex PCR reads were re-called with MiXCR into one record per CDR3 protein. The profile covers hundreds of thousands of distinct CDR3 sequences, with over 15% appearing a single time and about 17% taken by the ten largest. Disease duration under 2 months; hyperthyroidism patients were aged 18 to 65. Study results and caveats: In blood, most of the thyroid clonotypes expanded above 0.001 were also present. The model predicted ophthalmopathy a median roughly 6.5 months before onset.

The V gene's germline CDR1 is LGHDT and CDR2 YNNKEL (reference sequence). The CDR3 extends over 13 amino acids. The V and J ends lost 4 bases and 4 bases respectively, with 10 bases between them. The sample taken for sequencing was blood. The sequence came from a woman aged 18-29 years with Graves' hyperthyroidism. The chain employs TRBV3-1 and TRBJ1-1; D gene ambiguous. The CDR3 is CASSLIGSTEAFF. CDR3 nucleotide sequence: TGTGCCAGCAGCCTCATAGGAAGCACTGAAGCTTTCTTT.